This entry lists 11 T cell receptor beta chains sequenced from one sample in a study of response to subunit inactivated influenza vaccine. TCRdb processed the RT-PCR reads anew with MiXCR; each CDR3 protein has one entry. Of fewer than 700,000 distinct CDR3 sequences listed, approximately 12% are singletons. The specimen comprised PBMCs from blood, sampled 40 to 50 days after vaccination. The receptors derive from a man over 45 who received an inactivated influenza vaccine.

This clonotype was seen ten or more times. This sequence joins TRBV11-2 and TRBJ1-6; D is uncertain. Trimming pared 3 bases from V and 0 bases from J, leaving 3 bases between. Per germline, CDR1 SGHAT and CDR2 FQNNGV. The CDR3 totals 14 residues. CDR3 amino acids: CASSLSSYNSPLHF. In nucleotides, the CDR3 is TGTGCCAGCAGCTTGAGCTCCTATAATTCACCCCTCCACTTT.

The chain employs TRBV3-1 and TRBJ2-7; D is uncertain. The CDR3 is 15 amino acids. Germline assignment: CDR1 LGHDT and CDR2 YNNKEL (reference sequence). The V end was cut by 1 base, the J end by 3 bases, with 13 bases between. The CDR3 reads CASSQVSERSYEQYF. The CDR3 region has the DNA TGTGCCAGCAGCCAAGTGTCAGAGCGAAGCTACGAGCAGTACTTC.

J is TRBJ1-1 and V is TRBV6-2 or TRBV6-3; TRBD1 aligns across 7 bases. Per the germline V gene, CDR1 is MNHEY and CDR2 is SVGEGT. There are 13 residues in the CDR3. V lost 10 bases to trimming and J lost 4 bases; unmatched junction nucleotides: 9. CDR3 loop: CATRRQGGTEAFF. CDR3 DNA: TGTGCCACCAGACGACAGGGAGGCACTGAAGCTTTCTTT.

This clonotype came up a few times. The rearrangement joins TRBV5-1 to TRBJ2-5; D is ambiguous. CDR3 length equals 13 residues. With 4 bases removed from V and 1 base from J, the gap between germline ends came to 8 bases. CDR1 SGHRS and CDR2 YFSETQ come from the germline V gene. CDR3 bases: TGCGCCAGCAGCCCCCAAGCCCAAGAGACCCAGTACTTC. It encodes CASSPQAQETQYF.

This clonotype was detected ten times or more. V gene TRBV4-3 combines with J gene TRBJ2-3, with a possible D match to TRBD2 (6 bases). Deletions cut 4 bases from V and 5 bases from J, with 16 bases between. Germline V gives CDR1 LGHNA, CDR2 YSLEER. The CDR3 loop spans 15 amino acids. The CDR3 DNA reads TGCGCCAGCAGCCTGGGGACTTCAGGCGGAGATACGCAGTATTTT. Translated, it gives CASSLGTSGGDTQYF.

This clonotype was counted only a few times. This rearrangement joins TRBV10-3 to TRBJ2-1; 8 bases line up with TRBD2. The germline V gene encodes CDR1 ENHRY and CDR2 SYGVKD. The CDR3 is 14 amino acids. J was trimmed by 7 bases and V by 3 bases; bases with no gene match: 5. As DNA, the CDR3 is TGTGCCATCAGTGACAGCGGGAGAATGAATGAGCAGTTCTTC. This codes for CAISDSGRMNEQFF.

This clonotype was observed a handful of times. The rearrangement uses TRBV6-5 and TRBJ1-2; no clear D. Germline CDR1 reads MNHEY; CDR2 reads SVGAGI. V dropped 10 bases and J dropped 1 base, with 10 bases sitting between them. The CDR3 contains 12 residues. CDR3 region: CATGEGNYGYTF. CDR3 nucleotides: TGTGCCACCGGGGAGGGTAACTATGGCTACACCTTC.

This clonotype turned up a few times. The chain uses TRBV5-1 and TRBJ2-7; the D is unclear. This CDR3 is built from 16 residues. Germline loops: CDR1 SGHRS, CDR2 YFSETQ. The V end lost 0 bases, the J end lost 5 bases, and 18 bases lay between the germline ends. The CDR3 loop is CASSLAIRGSADEQYF. The DNA of the CDR3 is TGCGCCAGCAGCTTGGCCATTAGAGGATCTGCAGACGAGCAGTACTTC.

This clonotype appeared a few times. This rearrangement joins TRBV6-1 to TRBJ2-1, with D maybe TRBD1 (6 bases). Germline V CDR1 and CDR2: MNHNS, SASEGT. The CDR3 runs 15 residues. Deletions cut 8 bases from V and 0 bases from J, with 14 bases between. CDR3 bases: TGTGCCAGCGTGAGACAGGAATCCTCCTACAATGAGCAGTTCTTC. Its translation: CASVRQESSYNEQFF.

V is TRBV11-1 and J is TRBJ2-2, with TRBD1 matching over 9 bases. Germline trimming cut 11 bases from V and 0 bases from J; bases unmatched to any gene: 19. The CDR3 covers 19 residues. The germline CDR1 and CDR2 sequences are SGHAT and FQDESV (reference sequence). The CDR3 DNA reads as TGTGCCGGAGTGGGGGGCCCACAGGGGGCCGCTACGAACACCGGGGAGCTGTTTTTT. Translated, it gives CAGVGGPQGAATNTGELFF.

This clonotype occurred a few times. The chain recombines TRBV6-5 with TRBJ1-1, with 8 positions matching TRBD1. CDR1 is MNHEY and CDR2 is SVGAGI in the germline V gene. The CDR3 is 14 residues long. The V and J ends lost 2 bases and 5 bases, in that order; junction bases with no gene match: 4. The CDR3 sequence: CASSYTGQGTEAFF. DNA of the CDR3: TGTGCCAGCAGTTACACCGGACAGGGTACTGAAGCTTTCTTT.